The 11 T cell receptor beta chains presented below share a single source sample, sequenced in a study of OX40 agonist ivuxolimab in advanced cancers. Assay: immunoSEQ multiplex PCR; the TCRdb copy retains only in-frame clones and omits some. This table holds some 83,000 clones, about 86% found once. This specimen consisted of CD4+ or CD8+ T cells sorted from blood, obtained in a trial of the OX40 agonist ivuxolimab. Receptor source: an adult with an advanced solid tumor such as melanoma, head and neck, liver or kidney cancer.

The chain carries TRBV5-1 and TRBJ1-6; weak D call: TRBD1 (6 bases). The CDR3 covers 15 residues. The V gene's germline CDR1 is SGHRS and CDR2 YFSETQ. The germline V and J ends were trimmed by 1 base and 7 bases, with 12 bases remaining between them. CDR3 protein: CASSLSITGNSPLHF. CDR3 bases: TGCGCCAGCAGCTTGTCTATAACAGGGAATTCACCCCTCCACTTT.

The chain has TRBV4-1 and TRBJ2-1; 12 nucleotides align to TRBD2. The germline V gene has CDR1 MGHRA and CDR2 YSYEKL. This CDR3 comprises 17 residues. V lost 0 bases and J lost 6; bases outside the gene matches: 6. This CDR3 is CASSQERTSGIGNEQFF. CDR3 coding DNA: TGCGCCAGCAGCCAAGAGAGGACTAGCGGGATCGGCAATGAGCAGTTCTTC.

This clone has only a few counts. The chain uses TRBV7-8 and TRBJ2-7; D uncertain. There are 12 residues in the CDR3. Germline values: CDR1 SGHVS, CDR2 FQNEAQ. Trimming cost V 5 bases and J 3 bases, with 8 bases left between them. For the CDR3, the DNA is TGTGCCAGCAGCCAAACAGACTACGAGCAGTACTTC. As protein: CASSQTDYEQYF. The full variable domain, completed using reference TRBV7-8 and TRBJ2-7, is GAGVSQSPRYKVAKRGQDVALRCDPISGHVSLFWYQQALGQGPEFLTYFQNEAQLDKSGLPSDRFFAERPEGSVSTLKIQRTQQEDSAVYLCASSQTDYEQYFGPGTRLTVT.

On this clone: Additional DNA sequences in this sample encode the identical CDR3. This rearrangement joins TRBV2 to TRBJ2-7; 9 bases are a match to TRBD1. The CDR3 sequence is 13 residues long. Germline V gene data show CDR1 as SNHLY and CDR2 as FYNNEI. J lost 4 bases, V lost 6 bases, and 4 bases had no gene match. The CDR3 sequence: CASSRDRAYEQYF. Written as DNA, the CDR3 is TGTGCCAGCAGCAGGGACAGGGCGTACGAGCAGTACTTC.

CDR3 bases: TGTGCCGGGGGCACGGGACAGGGAACTACAGATACGCAGTATTTT. Its translation: CAGGTGQGTTDTQYF. The rearrangement links TRBV7-9 to TRBJ2-3; 9 positions match TRBD1. This CDR3 has 15 residues. The V segment lost 11 bases and the J segment 3 bases; nucleotides outside the gene matches: 12. Germline-derived CDR1 and CDR2 are SEHNR and FQNEAQ (reference sequence).

V is TRBV6-5 and J is TRBJ2-7; tentatively, D is TRBD1 (5 bases). This CDR3 contains 14 residues. V was cut by 7 bases and J by 0 bases, with 13 bases left in between. Germline V lookup: CDR1 MNHEY, CDR2 SVGAGI. CDR3 sequence: CASMKGRSSYEQYF. DNA for the CDR3: TGTGCCAGCATGAAGGGGCGTAGCTCCTACGAGCAGTACTTC.

This clone came up a few times. This CDR3 is also generated by other DNA sequences in the sample. The chain is built from TRBV2 and TRBJ2-3; D is unresolved. This CDR3 region has 12 residues. Germline V gene lookup returns CDR1 SNHLY and CDR2 FYNNEI. V lost 6 bases and J lost 1, with 5 bases in between. DNA for the CDR3: TGTGCCAGCAGGCGAGGCACAGATACGCAGTATTTT. Translated, it gives CASRRGTDTQYF.

This chain joins TRBV6-6 and TRBJ2-3; perhaps TRBD2 as D (6 bases). Germline lookup yields CDR1 MNHNY and CDR2 SVGAGI (reference sequence). The CDR3 has 14 residues. Deletions cut 2 bases from V and 3 bases from J, with 9 bases between. DNA for the CDR3: TGTGCCAGCAGTTACCGGGGGAGTACAGATACGCAGTATTTT. This encodes CASSYRGSTDTQYF.

The chain has TRBV9 and TRBJ2-2; D may be TRBD1 or TRBD2 (5 bases each). CDR3 length: 15 residues. Per the germline V gene, CDR1 is SGDLS and CDR2 is YYNGEE. Between the trimmed V and J ends, which lost 4 bases and 0 bases, there was a span of 10 bases. DNA for the CDR3: TGTGCCAGCAGCATGGGACCATCGAACACCGGGGAGCTGTTTTTT. It specifies CASSMGPSNTGELFF.

The count of this clone is one. The V and J genes are TRBV30 and TRBJ1-6; perhaps TRBD1 as D (6 bases). The V gene lost 2 bases and the J gene lost 9 bases, with 14 bases spanning the gap. Per the germline V gene, CDR1 is GTSNPN and CDR2 is SVGIG (reference sequence). CDR3 length equals 14 residues. The CDR3 protein is CAWSRNRDSSPLHF. In DNA form, the CDR3 reads TGTGCCTGGAGTCGGAACAGGGACTCTTCACCCCTCCACTTT.

In its sample, this clone was seen once. J is TRBJ1-3 and V is TRBV10-3; tentatively, D is TRBD1 (5 bases). Between the trimmed V and J ends, which lost 6 bases and 0 bases, there was a span of 12 bases. The length of the CDR3 is 15 residues. Germline lookup yields CDR1 ENHRY and CDR2 SYGVKD. DNA for the CDR3: TGTGCCATCAGCCCGACCGGGGCCTCTGGAAACACCATATATTTT. Its translation: CAISPTGASGNTIYF.